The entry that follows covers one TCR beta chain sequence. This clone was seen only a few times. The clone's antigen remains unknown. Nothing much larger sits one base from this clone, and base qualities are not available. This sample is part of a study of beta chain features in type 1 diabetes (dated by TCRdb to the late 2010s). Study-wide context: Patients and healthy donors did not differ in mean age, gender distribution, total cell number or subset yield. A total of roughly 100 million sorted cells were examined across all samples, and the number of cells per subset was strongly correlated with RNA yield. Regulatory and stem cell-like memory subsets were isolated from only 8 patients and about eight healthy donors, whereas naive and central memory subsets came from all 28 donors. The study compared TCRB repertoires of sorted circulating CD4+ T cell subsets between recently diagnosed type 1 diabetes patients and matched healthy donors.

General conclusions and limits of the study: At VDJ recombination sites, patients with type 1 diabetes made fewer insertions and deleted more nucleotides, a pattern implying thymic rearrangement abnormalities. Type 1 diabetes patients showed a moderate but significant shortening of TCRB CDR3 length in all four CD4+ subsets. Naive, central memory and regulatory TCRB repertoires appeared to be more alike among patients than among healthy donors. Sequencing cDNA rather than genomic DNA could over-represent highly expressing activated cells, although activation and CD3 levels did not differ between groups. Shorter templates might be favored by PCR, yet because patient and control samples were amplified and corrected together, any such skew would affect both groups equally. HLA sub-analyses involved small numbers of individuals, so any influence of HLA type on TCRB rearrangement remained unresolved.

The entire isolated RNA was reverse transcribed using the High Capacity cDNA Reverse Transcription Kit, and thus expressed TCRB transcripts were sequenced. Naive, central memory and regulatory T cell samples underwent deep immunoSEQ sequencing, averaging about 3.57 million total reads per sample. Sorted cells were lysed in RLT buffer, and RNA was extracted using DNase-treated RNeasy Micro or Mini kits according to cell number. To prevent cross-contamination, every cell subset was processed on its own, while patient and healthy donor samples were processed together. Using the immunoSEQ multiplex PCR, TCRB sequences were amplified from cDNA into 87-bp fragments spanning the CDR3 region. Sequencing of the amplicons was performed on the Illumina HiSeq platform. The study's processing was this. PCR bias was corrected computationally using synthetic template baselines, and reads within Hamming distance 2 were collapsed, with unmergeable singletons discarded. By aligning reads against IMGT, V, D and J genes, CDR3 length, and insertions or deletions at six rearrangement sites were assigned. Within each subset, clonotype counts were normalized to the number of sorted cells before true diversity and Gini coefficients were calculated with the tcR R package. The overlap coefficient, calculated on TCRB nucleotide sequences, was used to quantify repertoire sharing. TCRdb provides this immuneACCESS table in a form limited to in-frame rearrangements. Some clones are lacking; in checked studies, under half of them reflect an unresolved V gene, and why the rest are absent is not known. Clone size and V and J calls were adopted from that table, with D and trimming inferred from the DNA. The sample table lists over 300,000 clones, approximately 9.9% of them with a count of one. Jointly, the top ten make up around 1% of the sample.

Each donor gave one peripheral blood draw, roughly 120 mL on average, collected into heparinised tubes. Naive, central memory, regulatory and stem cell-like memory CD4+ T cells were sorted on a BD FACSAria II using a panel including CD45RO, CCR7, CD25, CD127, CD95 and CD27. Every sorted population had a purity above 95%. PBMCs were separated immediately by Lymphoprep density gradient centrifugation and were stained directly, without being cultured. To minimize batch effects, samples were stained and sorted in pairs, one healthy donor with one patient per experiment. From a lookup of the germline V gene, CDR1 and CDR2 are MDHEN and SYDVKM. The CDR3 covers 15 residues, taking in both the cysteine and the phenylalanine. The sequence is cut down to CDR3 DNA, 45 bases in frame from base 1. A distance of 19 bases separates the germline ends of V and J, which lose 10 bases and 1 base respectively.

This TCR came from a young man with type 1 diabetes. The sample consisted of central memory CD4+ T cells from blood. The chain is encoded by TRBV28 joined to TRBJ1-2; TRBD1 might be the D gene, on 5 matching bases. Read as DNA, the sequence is TGTGCCATCCAGCTAGCAGGGCACGGTAACTATGGCTACACCTTC. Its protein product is CAIQLAGHGNYGYTF.